These T cell receptor beta chains were read from a single sample in a study of cytomegalovirus exposure and HLA in healthy donors. Sequencing used immunoSEQ multiplex PCR; TCRdb keeps in-frame clones, though not all of them. The sample comprises 160,000 or so clones, roughly 86% of which are singletons, and roughly 3% rests with the top ten. Sequencing used PBMCs. The receptors were sampled from a young man in good health and CMV-seropositive. Both conserved end residues are part of each CDR3. Fields, in order: clone size, J gene, D gene, V gene, CDR3 DNA, CDR3 protein. A D gene is named only where the DNA matches it firmly. Expanded clones are given a class, and other clones once, few, many or no size at all.

abundance: NA; j_gene: TRBJ1-3; d_gene: TRBD1; v_gene: TRBV27; CDR3nt: TGTGCCAGCAGTTCTGGGACAGCGCGAAACACCATATATTTT; CDR3aa: CASSSGTARNTIYF
abundance: few; j_gene: TRBJ2-7; d_gene: NA; v_gene: TRBV12-2; CDR3nt: TGTGCAAGTCGCTTTACTCATCAGGGGGAGACCTACGAGCAGTACTTC; CDR3aa: CASRFTHQGETYEQYF
abundance: NA; j_gene: TRBJ2-1; d_gene: NA; v_gene: TRBV7-3; CDR3nt: TGTGCCAGCAGCTTACGCTCAGGTACGTCCTACAATGAGCAGTTCTTC; CDR3aa: CASSLRSGTSYNEQFF
abundance: NA; j_gene: TRBJ1-1; d_gene: NA; v_gene: TRBV7-9; CDR3nt: TGTGCCAGCAGCTTTGGGGCAGGTGAAGCTTTCTTT; CDR3aa: CASSFGAGEAFF
abundance: NA; j_gene: TRBJ1-2; d_gene: NA; v_gene: TRBV7-2; CDR3nt: TGTGCCAGCAGCCGGTCGGTTTACTATGGCTACACCTTC; CDR3aa: CASSRSVYYGYTF
abundance: NA; j_gene: TRBJ1-2; d_gene: NA; v_gene: TRBV2; CDR3nt: TGTGCCAGCCTCCCTGAGGTGGGGAGCTATGGCTACACCTTC; CDR3aa: CASLPEVGSYGYTF
abundance: NA; j_gene: TRBJ2-3; d_gene: TRBD2; v_gene: TRBV11-3; CDR3nt: TGTGCCAGCAGCCTAAGTAGCGGGCCCTATACGCAGTATTTT; CDR3aa: CASSLSSGPYTQYF
abundance: NA; j_gene: TRBJ2-6; d_gene: TRBD1; v_gene: TRBV5-1; CDR3nt: TGCGCCAGCAGCTCTTCGGGACAGGGGACCTCTGGGGCCAACGTCCTGACTTTC; CDR3aa: CASSSSGQGTSGANVLTF
abundance: NA; j_gene: TRBJ2-2; d_gene: NA; v_gene: TRBV7-3; CDR3nt: TGTGCCAGCAGCTTGTTAGGGAGTACGGGCGGGGAGCTGTTTTTT; CDR3aa: CASSLLGSTGGELFF
abundance: NA; j_gene: TRBJ1-2; d_gene: NA; v_gene: TRBV29-1; CDR3nt: TGCAGCGTTGACCTCATTGACGACAGAAATGGCTACACCTTC; CDR3aa: CSVDLIDDRNGYTF